This T cell receptor (beta chain) was identified in a study of blood T cell repertoires in COVID-19. For the study at large: Whether acute or convalescent, the COVID-19 samples came from the United States, Italy and Spain.

Repertoires were generated with immunoSEQ multiplex PCR, while TCRdb's copy carries only in-frame clones and drops some. The table has tens of thousands of clones, 74% seen once. Germline CDR1 and CDR2: MDHEN and SYDVKM. The CDR3 contains 14 residues. The junction had 5 bases not matched to a gene; V was cut back by 6 bases and J by 4 bases. The sequenced sample consisted of peripheral blood. The chain has TRBV28 and TRBJ2-2; 7 nucleotides align to TRBD1. This receptor was obtained from an elderly woman with acute or convalescent COVID-19. The CDR3 spells CASRKTGRTGELFF. The CDR3 DNA sequence: TGTGCCAGCAGGAAGACAGGGCGCACCGGGGAGCTGTTTTTT.